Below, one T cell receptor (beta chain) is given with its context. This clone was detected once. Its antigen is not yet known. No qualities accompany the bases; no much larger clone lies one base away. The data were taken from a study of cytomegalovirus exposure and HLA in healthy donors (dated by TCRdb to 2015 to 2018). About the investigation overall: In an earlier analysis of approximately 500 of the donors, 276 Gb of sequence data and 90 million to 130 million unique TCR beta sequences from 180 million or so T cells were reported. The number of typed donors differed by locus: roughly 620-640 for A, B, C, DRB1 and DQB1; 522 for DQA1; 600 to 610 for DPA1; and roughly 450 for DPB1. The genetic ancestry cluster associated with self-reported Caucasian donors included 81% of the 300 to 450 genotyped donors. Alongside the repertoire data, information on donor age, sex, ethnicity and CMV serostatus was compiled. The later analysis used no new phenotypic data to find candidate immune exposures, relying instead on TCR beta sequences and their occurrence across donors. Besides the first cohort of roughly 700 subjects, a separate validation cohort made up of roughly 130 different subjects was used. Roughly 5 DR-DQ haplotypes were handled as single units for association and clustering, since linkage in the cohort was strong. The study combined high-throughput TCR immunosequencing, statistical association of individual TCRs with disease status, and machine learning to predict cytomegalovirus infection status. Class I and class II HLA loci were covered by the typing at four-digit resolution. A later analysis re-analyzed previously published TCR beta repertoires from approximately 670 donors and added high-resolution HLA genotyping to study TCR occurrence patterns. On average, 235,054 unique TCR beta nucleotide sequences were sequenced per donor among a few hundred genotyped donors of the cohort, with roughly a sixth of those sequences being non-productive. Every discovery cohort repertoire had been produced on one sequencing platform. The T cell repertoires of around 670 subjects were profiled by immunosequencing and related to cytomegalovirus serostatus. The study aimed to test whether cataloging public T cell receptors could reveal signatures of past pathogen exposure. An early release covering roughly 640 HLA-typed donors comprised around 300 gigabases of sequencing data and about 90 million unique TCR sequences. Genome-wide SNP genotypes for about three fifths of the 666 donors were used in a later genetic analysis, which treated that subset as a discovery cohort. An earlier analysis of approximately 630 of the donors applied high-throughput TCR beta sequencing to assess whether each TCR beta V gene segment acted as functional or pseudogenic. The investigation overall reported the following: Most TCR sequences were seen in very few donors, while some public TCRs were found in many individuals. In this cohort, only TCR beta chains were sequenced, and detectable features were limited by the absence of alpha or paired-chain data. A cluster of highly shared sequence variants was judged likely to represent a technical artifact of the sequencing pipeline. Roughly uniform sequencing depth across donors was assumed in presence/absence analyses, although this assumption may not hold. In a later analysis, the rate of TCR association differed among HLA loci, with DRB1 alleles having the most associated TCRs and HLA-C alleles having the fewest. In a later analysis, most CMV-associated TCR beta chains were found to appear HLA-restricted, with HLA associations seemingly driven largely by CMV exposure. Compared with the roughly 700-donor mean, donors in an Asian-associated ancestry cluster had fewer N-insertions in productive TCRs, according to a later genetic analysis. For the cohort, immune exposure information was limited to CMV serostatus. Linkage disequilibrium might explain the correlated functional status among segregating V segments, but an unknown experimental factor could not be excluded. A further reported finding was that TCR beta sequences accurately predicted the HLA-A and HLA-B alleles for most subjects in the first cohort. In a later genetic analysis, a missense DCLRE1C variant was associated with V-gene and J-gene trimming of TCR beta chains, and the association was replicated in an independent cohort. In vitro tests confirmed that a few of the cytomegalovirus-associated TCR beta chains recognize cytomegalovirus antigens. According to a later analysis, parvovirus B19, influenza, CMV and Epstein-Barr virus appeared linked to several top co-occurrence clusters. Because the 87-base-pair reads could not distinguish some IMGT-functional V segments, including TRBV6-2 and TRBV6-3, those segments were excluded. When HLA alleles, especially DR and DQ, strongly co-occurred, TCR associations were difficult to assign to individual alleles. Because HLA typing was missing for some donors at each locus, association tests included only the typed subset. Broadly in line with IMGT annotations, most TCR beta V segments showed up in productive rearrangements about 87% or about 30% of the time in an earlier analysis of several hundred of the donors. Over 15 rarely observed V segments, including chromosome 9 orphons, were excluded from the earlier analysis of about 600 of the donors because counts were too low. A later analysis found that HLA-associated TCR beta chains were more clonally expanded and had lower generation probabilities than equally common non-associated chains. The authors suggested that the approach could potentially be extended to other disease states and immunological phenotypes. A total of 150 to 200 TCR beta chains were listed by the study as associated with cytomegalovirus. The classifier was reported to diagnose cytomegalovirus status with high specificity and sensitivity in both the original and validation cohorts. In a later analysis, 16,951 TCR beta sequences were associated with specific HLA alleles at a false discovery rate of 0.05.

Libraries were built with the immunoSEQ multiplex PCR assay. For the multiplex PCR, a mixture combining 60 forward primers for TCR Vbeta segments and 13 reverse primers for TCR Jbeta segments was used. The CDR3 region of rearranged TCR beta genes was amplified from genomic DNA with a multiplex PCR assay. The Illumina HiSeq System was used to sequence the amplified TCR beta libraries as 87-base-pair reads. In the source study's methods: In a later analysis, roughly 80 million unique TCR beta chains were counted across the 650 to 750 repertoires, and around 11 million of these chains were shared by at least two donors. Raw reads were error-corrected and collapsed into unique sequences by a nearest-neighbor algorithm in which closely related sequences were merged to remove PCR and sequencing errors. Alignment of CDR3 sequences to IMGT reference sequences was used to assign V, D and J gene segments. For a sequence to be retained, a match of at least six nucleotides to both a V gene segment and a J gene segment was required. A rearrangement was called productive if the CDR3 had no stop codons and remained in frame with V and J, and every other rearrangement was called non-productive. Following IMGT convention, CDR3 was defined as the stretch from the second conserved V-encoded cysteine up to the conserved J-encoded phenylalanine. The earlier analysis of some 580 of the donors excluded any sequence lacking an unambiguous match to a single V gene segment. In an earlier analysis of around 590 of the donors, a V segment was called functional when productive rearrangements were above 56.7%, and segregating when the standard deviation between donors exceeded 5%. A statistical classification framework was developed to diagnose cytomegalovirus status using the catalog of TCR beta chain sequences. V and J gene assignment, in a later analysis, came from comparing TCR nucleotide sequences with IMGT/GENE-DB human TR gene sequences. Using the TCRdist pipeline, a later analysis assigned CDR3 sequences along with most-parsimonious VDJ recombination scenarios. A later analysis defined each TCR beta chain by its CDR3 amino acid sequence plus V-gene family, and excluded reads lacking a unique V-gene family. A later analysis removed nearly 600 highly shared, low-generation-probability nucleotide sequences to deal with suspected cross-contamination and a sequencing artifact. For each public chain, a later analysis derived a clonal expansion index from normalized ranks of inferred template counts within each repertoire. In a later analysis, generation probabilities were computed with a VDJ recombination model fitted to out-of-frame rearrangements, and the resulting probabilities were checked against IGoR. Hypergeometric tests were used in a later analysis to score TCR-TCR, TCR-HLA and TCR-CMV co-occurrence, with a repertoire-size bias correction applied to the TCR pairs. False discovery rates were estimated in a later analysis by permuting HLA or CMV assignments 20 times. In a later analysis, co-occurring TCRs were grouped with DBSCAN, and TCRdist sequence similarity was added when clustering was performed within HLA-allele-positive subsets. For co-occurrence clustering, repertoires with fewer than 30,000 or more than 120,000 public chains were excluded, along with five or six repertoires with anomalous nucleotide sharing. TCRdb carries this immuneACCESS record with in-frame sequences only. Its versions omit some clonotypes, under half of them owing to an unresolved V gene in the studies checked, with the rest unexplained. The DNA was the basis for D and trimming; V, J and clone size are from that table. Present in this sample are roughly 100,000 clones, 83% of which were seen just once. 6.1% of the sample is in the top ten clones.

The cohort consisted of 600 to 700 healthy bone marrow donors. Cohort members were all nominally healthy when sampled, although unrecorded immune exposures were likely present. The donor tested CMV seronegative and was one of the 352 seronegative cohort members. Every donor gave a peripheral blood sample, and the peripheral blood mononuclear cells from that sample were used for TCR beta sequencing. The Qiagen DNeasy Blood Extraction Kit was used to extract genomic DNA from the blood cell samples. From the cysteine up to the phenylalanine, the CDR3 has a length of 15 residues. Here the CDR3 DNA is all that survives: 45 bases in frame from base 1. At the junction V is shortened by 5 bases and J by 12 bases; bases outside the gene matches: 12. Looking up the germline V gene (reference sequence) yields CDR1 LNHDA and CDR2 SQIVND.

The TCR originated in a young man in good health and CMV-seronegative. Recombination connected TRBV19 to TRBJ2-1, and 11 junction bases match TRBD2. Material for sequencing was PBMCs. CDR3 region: CASSLTGTSGVGQFF. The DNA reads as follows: TGTGCCAGTAGTTTGACCGGGACTAGCGGAGTAGGGCAGTTCTTC.